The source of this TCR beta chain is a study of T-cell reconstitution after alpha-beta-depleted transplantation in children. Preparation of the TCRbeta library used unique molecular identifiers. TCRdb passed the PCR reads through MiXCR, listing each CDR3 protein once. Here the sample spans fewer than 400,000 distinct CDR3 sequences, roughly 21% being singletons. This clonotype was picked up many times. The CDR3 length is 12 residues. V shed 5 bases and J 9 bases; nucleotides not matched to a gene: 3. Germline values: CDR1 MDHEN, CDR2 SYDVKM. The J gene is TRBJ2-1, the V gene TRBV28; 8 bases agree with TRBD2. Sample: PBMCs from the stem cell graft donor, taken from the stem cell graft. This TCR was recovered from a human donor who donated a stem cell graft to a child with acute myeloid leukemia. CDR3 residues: CASSGLAVEQFF. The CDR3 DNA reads TGTGCCAGCAGTGGACTAGCTGTTGAGCAGTTCTTC.